A single TCR beta chain is shown here with its context. These data are taken from a study of T-cell reconstitution after alpha-beta-depleted transplantation in children. Germline V lookup: CDR1 MDHEN, CDR2 SYDVKM. V lost 3 bases to trimming and J lost 4 bases; unmatched junction nucleotides: 9. The CDR3 is made up of 16 amino acids. Library preparation (for TCRbeta) was performed with unique molecular identifiers. TCRdb itself ran the PCR reads through MiXCR, one entry per CDR3 protein. Of 330,000 or so distinct CDR3 sequences listed, about a tenth are singletons. The receptor's source is a human donor who donated a stem cell graft to a child with acute lymphoblastic leukemia. Sequences were derived from PBMCs from the stem cell graft donor, sampled from the stem cell graft. The V call is TRBV28, the J call TRBJ1-2, with 9 bases that match TRBD1. CDR3 residues: CASSFLQGAEVYGYTF. The CDR3 nucleotides are TGTGCCAGCAGTTTCCTACAGGGGGCGGAGGTCTATGGCTACACCTTC.